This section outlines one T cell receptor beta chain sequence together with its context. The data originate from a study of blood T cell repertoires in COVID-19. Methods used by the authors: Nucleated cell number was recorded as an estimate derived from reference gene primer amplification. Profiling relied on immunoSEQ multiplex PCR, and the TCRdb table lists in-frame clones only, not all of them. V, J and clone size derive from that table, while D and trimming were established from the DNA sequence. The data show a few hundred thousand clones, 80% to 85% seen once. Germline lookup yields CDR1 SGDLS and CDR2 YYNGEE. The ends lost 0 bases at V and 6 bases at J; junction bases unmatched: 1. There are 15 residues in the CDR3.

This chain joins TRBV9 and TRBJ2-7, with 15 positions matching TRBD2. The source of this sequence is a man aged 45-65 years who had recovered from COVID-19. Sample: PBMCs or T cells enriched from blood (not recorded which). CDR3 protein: CASSVEGLAGGEQYF. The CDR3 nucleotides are TGTGCCAGCAGCGTAGAGGGACTAGCGGGAGGCGAGCAGTACTTC. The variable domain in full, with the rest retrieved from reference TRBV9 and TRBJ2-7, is DSGVTQTPKHLITATGQRVTLRCSPRSGDLSVYWYQQSLDQGLQFLIQYYNGEERAKGNILERFSAQQFPDLHSELNLSSLELGDSALYFCASSVEGLAGGEQYFGPGTRLTVT.